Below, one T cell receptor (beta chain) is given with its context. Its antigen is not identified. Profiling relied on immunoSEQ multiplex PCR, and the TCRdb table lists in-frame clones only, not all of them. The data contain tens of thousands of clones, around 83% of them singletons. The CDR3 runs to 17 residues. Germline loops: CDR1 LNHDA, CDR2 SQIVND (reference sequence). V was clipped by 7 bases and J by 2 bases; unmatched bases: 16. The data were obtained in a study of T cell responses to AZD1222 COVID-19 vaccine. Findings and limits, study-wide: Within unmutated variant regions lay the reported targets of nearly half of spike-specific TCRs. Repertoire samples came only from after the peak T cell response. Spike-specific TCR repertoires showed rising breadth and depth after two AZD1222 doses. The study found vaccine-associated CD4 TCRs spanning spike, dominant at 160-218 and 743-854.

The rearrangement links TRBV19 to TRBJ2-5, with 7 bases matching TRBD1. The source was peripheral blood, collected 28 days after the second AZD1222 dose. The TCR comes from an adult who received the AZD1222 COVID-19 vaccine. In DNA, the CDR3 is TGTGCCAGTATGGATGGTTCGGCAGGGGGAACTCAAGAGACCCAGTACTTC. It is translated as CASMDGSAGGTQETQYF.